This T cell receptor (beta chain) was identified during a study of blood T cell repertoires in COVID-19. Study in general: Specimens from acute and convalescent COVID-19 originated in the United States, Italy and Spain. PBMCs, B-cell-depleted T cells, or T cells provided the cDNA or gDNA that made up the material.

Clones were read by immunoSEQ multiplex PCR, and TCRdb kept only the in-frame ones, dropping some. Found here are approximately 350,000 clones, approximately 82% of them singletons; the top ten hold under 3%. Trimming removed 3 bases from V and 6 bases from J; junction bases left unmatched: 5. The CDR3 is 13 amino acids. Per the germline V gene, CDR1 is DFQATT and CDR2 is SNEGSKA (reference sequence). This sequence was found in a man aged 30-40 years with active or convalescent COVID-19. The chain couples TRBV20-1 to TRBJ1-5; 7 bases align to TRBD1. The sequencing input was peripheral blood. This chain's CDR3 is CSASDRVGQPQHF. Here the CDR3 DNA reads TGCAGTGCTAGTGACAGGGTCGGTCAGCCCCAGCATTTT.